The TCR beta chain under discussion was sequenced for a study of blood T cells in healthy people across ages. Using a J-beta primer mix together with a sample-barcoded 5' primer, a second PCR was run for roughly 6 to 11 cycles. TCRdb analysed the 5' RACE reads with MiXCR anew, one entry per CDR3 protein. The sample lists roughly 700,000 distinct CDR3 sequences; 20% to 25% were seen once. The CDR3 totals 14 residues. V shed 3 bases, J shed 6 bases, and the junction held 5 bases outside the gene matches. The germline V gene encodes CDR1 LGHDT and CDR2 YNNKEL (reference sequence). These data also formed part of another study, on T cells of mothers and their children.

The sequence came from a boy aged 5-17 years in good health. V is TRBV3-1 and J is TRBJ2-1; 7 nucleotides agree with TRBD2. Sequencing was carried out using blood. CDR3 sequence reads: CASSHRLALNEQFF. The CDR3 DNA sequence: TGTGCCAGCAGCCACCGACTAGCACTCAATGAGCAGTTCTTC.